The entry below describes one T cell receptor beta chain. These data are taken from a study of blood T cell repertoires in COVID-19. The repertoire was sequenced with immunoSEQ multiplex PCR; TCRdb's copy has only in-frame clones and lacks some. In the table there are fewer than 250,000 clones, under 90% of which are singletons. CDR3 length: 12 amino acids. The trim removed 4 bases at V and 8 bases at J, leaving 4 bases unmatched. Germline CDR1 and CDR2: SQVTM and ANQGSEA. The rearrangement joins TRBV29-1 to TRBJ1-5, with 8 nucleotides matching TRBD1. The TCR sequence derives from a man between 60 and 75 years old with acute or convalescent COVID-19. Sequenced input: peripheral blood. CDR3 nucleotides: TGCAGCGTTGTTCTGGGACAGGAGCCCCAGCATTTT. This codes for CSVVLGQEPQHF. The whole variable domain, filled in from reference TRBV29-1 and TRBJ1-5, reads SAVISQKPSRDICQRGTSLTIQCQVDSQVTMMFWYRQQPGQSLTLIATANQGSEATYESGFVIDKFPISRPNLTFSTLTVSNMSPEDSSIYLCSVVLGQEPQHFGDGTRLSIL.